This is a list of T cell receptor beta chains from one sample in a study of breast tumors, draining lymph nodes, adjacent tissues. TCRdb independently ran MiXCR on the multiplex PCR reads; one entry per CDR3 protein. The sample has more than 250,000 distinct CDR3 sequences, over 30% seen once; the top ten hold approximately 1%. The material sequenced was axillary lymph node tissue. Receptors were obtained from a female donor with breast cancer. Some clones in this sample may be carry-over from other donors' samples. Both conserved end residues are part of each CDR3. Clone size is given for some rows only: seen once, a few or many times, or a class if the clone is expanded.

TRBV6-2/TRBV6-3	many	TRBJ2-5	CASGLAGADETQYF
TRBV7-6	many	TRBJ2-5	CASSLARETQYF
TRBV9	many	TRBJ2-1	CASSVEGRGSSYNEQFF
TRBV6-5	.	TRBJ2-3	CASSYSGIGGWSTDTQYF
TRBV2	many	TRBJ1-3	CARNRGDSGNTIYF
TRBV24-1	many	TRBJ1-2	CATSDPQRGQRYTF
TRBV20-1	.	TRBJ1-6	CSAHTQGRVHNSPLHF
TRBV9	.	TRBJ1-2	CASSGPGTARNGSTF
TRBV2	.	TRBJ2-3	CASSLAGGHTDTQYF
TRBV27	.	TRBJ2-1	CASSSYTERYSYNEQFF
TRBV7-9	many	TRBJ1-2	CASSLMGASGYTF
TRBV11-3	.	TRBJ2-1	CASSSGRAGVSSTYGQFF
TRBV7-9	many	TRBJ2-7	CASSYPGRTYEQYF
TRBV5-4	few	TRBJ2-1	CASSLAAGVYNEQFF
TRBV3-1	.	TRBJ1-2	CASSHGTRYGYTF
TRBV27	few	TRBJ1-2	CASSFLRDRYGYTF
TRBV13	.	TRBJ2-4	CASSFSQAAKNIQYF
TRBV15	few	TRBJ1-1	CATSSWGLLGTEAFF
TRBV28	few	TRBJ2-7	CASSQTFYEQYF
TRBV19	many	TRBJ2-3	CASRRAFITDTQYF
TRBV19	many	TRBJ2-3	CASSLREFHTDTQYF
TRBV20-1	.	TRBJ1-1	CSADPGQTMNTEAFF
TRBV20-1	many	TRBJ1-2	CSARSTNYGYTF
TRBV30	many	TRBJ1-2	CAWSQGVGGYTF
TRBV12-5	many	TRBJ2-1	CASDPNGTGNYNEQFF